Each of the 9 T cell receptor beta chains below was sequenced from the same sample in a study of breast tumors, draining lymph nodes, adjacent tissues. The lymph nodes were axillary draining lymph nodes from breast cancer patients. TCRdb independently ran MiXCR on the multiplex PCR reads; one entry per CDR3 protein. The sample holds about 130,000 distinct CDR3 sequences, approximately 20% seen once. What was sequenced was axillary lymph node tissue. Every receptor here comes from a female donor with breast cancer. Some clones in this sample may be carry-over from other donors' samples.

This clonotype was picked up many times. The chain couples TRBV19 to TRBJ2-5; tentative D call: TRBD2 (6 bases). CDR3 length: 15 residues. Trimming shortened V by 1 base and J by 4 bases, and 13 bases separated the two germline ends. Germline V gene lookup returns CDR1 LNHDA and CDR2 SQIVND (reference sequence). The CDR3 nucleotides read TGTGCCAGTAGTATAGCCGGTGGCGGGATAGAGACCCAGTACTTC. Residues: CASSIAGGGIETQYF.

This clonotype was recorded many times. V gene TRBV12-3 or TRBV12-4 combines with J gene TRBJ1-5; D unresolved. Trimming left V 5 bases short and J 0 bases short, with 11 bases between. This CDR3 comprises 15 residues. The CDR3 loop reads CASSRVGLSNQPQHF. The CDR3 DNA sequence: TGTGCCAGCAGTCGGGTGGGCCTTAGCAATCAGCCCCAGCATTTT.

In this sample, this clonotype turned up a few times. The V call is TRBV12-3 or TRBV12-4, the J call TRBJ2-6; D ambiguous. V gave up 0 bases and J gave up 0 bases, with 3 bases separating them. The CDR3 has 15 residues. The CDR3 DNA reads TGTGCCAGCAGTTTAGCGATCTCTGGGGCCAACGTCCTGACTTTC. Translated: CASSLAISGANVLTF.

This clonotype was detected many times. V usage is TRBV24-1 and J usage is TRBJ2-5; tentatively, D is TRBD1 (6 bases). The CDR3 totals 15 residues. The germline V gene has CDR1 KGHDR and CDR2 SFDVKD. Trimming shortened V by 0 bases and J by 5 bases, and 12 bases separated the two germline ends. The CDR3 sequence: CATSDLLSGEETQYF. The CDR3 DNA reads TGTGCCACCAGTGATTTGCTCTCAGGGGAGGAGACCCAGTACTTC.

This clonotype was seen a handful of times. The chain combines TRBV12-3 or TRBV12-4 with TRBJ2-1; TRBD2 matches at 16 bases. V lost 6 bases, J lost 7 bases, and 9 bases stayed unmatched. CDR3 size: 17 residues. The CDR3 region is CASRTGTSGRAKNEQFF. The CDR3 nucleotides are TGTGCCAGCAGAACCGGGACTAGCGGGAGGGCCAAGAATGAGCAGTTCTTC.

This clonotype was detected ten times or more. This rearrangement joins TRBV10-3 to TRBJ1-3, with D tentatively TRBD1 (5 bases). Looked up from germline, CDR1 is ENHRY and CDR2 is SYGVKD. The CDR3 is made up of 14 amino acids. Trimming removed 0 bases at V and 8 bases at J, with 11 bases between. The CDR3 loop reads CAISESAGLDTIYF. DNA of the CDR3: TGTGCCATCAGTGAGTCGGCGGGACTCGACACCATATATTTT.

This clonotype has only a few counts. This chain uses TRBV18 with TRBJ1-5, with D uncertain. This CDR3 has 13 amino acids. The ends were cut back, 3 bases at V and 6 bases at J, with 9 bases in the middle. From germline, CDR1 is KGHSH and CDR2 LQKENI. The CDR3 is CASSPDDAQPQHF. Here the CDR3 DNA reads TGTGCCAGCTCACCCGACGATGCTCAGCCCCAGCATTTT.

As for this clonotype: The final CDR3 position lacks the conserved phenylalanine or tryptophan, pointing to a likely read error. The chain joins TRBV5-1 to TRBJ2-1; D is undetermined. The CDR3 has 15 residues. Germline loops: CDR1 SGHRS, CDR2 YFSETQ. CDR3 loop: CVSSLDWGSYNEQFL. The CDR3 DNA sequence: TGCGTCAGCAGCTTGGATTGGGGCTCCTACAATGAGCAGTTCCTC.

CDR3 in amino acids: CASMSGGFYDEQFF. The CDR3 DNA sequence: TGTGCCAGCATGTCTGGCGGTTTTTACGATGAGCAGTTCTTC. V usage is TRBV6-1 and J usage is TRBJ2-1; no clear D gene. V dropped 7 bases and J dropped 8 bases, with 18 bases sitting between them. Germline V gene sequence: CDR1 MNHNS, CDR2 SASEGT. The CDR3 covers 14 residues.